This T cell receptor beta chain appears in the sequencing data of a study of regulatory T cells in long-lasting Graves disease. Study at large: Graves' patients, newly diagnosed, had taken antithyroid drugs under 3 months.

Assembly of TCR beta libraries relied on iRepertoire HTBI primers together with Arm-PCR of CDR3 regions. TCRdb ran MiXCR on the multiplex PCR reads and lists one entry per CDR3 protein. The profile covers under 800,000 distinct CDR3 sequences, with roughly 15% appearing a single time and about 17% taken by the ten largest. Study conclusions and caveats: Those with persistent disease had in common more public clonotypes (about 2,700) than new patients (roughly 930).

This clonotype was seen more than once but under ten times. Antigen: not known. The time point here: newly diagnosed GD, antithyroid drugs for less than 3 months. PBMC-extracted RNA yielded the TCR library. EDTA tubes collected approximately 10 milliliters of peripheral blood. V was shortened by 0 bases and J by 8 bases, with 18 bases between the two germline ends. There are 16 residues in the CDR3. The germline CDR1 and CDR2 sequences are SGDLS and YYNGEE. These data were also reused for a study on T cells in Graves' hyperthyroidism and ophthalmopathy. That work adds: The HTBI primer set served for first-round RT-PCR of the TCR CDR3.

The chain links TRBV9 to TRBJ2-1; D perhaps matches TRBD1 (5 bases). The sequence came from a woman younger than 45 with Graves disease. Material: peripheral blood mononuclear cells (PBMCs), obtained at new diagnosis, from a patient treated with antithyroid drugs. CDR3 amino acids: CASSVVGFRAGDEQFF. The CDR3 nucleotides are TGTGCCAGCAGCGTAGTGGGGTTCAGGGCAGGCGATGAGCAGTTCTTC.